This T cell receptor beta chain came from a study of blood T cell repertoires in COVID-19. Looking at the study overall: Sources were T cells, B-cell-depleted T cells, or PBMCs; the material itself was cDNA or gDNA.

CDR3 length: 11 amino acids. CDR1 LGHNA and CDR2 YNFKEQ come from the germline V gene. V lost 7 bases to trimming and J lost 3 bases, with 6 bases between them. In the authors' methods: Amplification with reference gene primers provided the estimates of nucleated cell counts. Profiled with immunoSEQ multiplex PCR; TCRdb holds only in-frame clones, not every one. D and trimming were read from the DNA, whereas the V and J calls and clone size are those reported in that table. The sample lists some 150,000 clones; approximately 88% were seen once. The J gene is TRBJ1-2, the V gene TRBV4-2; D is undetermined. The TCR was taken from a woman aged 50 to 60 with acute or convalescent COVID-19. Sequenced sample: peripheral blood. The CDR3: CASMQDYGYTF. CDR3 DNA: TGTGCCAGCATGCAGGACTATGGCTACACCTTC.